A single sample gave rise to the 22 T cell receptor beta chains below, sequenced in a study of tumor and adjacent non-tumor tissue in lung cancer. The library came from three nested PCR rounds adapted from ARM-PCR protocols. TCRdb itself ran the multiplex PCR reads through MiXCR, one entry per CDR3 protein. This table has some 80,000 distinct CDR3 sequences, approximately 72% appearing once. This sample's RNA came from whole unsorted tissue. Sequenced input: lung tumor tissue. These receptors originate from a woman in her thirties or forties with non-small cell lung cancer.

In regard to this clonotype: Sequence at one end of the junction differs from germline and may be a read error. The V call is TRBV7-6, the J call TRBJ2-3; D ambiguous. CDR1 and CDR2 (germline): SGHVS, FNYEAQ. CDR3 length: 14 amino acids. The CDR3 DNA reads TGTGCCAGCAGCTTATGGGTAAGCACAGATACACAGTATTTT. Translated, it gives CASSLWVSTDTQYF.

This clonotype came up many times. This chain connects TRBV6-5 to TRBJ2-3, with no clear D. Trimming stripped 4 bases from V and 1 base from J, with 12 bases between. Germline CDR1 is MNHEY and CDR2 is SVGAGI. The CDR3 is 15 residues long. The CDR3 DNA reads TGTGCCAGCAGTTGGCAAGGACGGGGCACAGATACGCAGTATTTT. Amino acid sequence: CASSWQGRGTDTQYF.

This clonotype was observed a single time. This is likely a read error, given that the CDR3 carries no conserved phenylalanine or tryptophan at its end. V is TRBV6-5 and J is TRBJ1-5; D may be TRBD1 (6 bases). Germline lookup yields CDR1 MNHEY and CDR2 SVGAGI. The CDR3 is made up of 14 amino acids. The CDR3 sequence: CVRRYWTGNQPQHL. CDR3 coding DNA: TGTGTCCGCAGATACTGGACAGGCAATCAGCCCCAGCATCTT.

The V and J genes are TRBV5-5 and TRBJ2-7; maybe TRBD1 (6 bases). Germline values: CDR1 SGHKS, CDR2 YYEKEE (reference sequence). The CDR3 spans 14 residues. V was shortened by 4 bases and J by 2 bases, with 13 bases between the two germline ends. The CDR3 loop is CASSVYRDTYEQYF. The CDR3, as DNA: TGTGCCAGCAGCGTTTACCGGGACACCTACGAGCAGTACTTC.

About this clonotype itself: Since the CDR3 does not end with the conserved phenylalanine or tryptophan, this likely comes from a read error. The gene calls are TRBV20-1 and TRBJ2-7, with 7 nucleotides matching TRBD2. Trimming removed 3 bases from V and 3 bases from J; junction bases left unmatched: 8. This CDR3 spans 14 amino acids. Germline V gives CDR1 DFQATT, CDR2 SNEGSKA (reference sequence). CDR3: CSASASRGNYEQYL. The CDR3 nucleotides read TGCAGTGCTAGTGCCTCGCGGGGGAACTACGAGCAGTACTTA.

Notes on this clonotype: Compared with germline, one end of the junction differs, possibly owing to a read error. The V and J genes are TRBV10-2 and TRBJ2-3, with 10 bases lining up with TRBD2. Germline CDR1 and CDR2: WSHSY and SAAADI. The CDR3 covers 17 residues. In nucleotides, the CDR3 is TGCACCAGCAGTGACCGGAGCGGGGGGGCTGAGACAGATACGCAGTATTTT. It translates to CTSSDRSGGAETDTQYF.

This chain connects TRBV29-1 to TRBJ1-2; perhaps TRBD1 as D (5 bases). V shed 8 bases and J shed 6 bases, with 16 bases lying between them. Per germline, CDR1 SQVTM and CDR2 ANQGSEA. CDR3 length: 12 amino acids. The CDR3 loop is CSILTDVDGYTF. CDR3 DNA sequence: TGCAGCATCTTGACAGATGTAGATGGCTACACCTTC. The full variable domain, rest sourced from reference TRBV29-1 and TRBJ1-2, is SAVISQKPSRDICQRGTSLTIQCQVDSQVTMMFWYRQQPGQSLTLIATANQGSEATYESGFVIDKFPISRPNLTFSTLTVSNMSPEDSSIYLCSILTDVDGYTFGSGTRLTVV.

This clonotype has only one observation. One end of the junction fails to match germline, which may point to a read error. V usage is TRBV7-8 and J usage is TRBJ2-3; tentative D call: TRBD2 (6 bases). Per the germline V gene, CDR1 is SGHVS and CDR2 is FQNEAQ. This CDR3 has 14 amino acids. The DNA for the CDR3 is TGTGCCAGCACCCTAGTGGGAGGTACAGTTACGCAGTATTTT. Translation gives CASTLVGGTVTQYF.

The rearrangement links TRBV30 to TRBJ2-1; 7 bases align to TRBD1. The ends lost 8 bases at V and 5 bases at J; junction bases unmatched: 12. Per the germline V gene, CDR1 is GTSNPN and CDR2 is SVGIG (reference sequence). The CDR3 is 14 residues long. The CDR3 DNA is TGTGCCCGGAACCGGGACAGTTTAGACAATGAGCAGTTCTTC. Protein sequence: CARNRDSLDNEQFF.

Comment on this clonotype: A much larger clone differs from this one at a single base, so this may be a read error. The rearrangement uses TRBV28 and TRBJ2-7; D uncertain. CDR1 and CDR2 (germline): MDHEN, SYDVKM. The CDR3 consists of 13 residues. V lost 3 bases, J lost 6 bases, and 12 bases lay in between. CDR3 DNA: TGTGCCAGCAGTTTCGTTGGAGTTGGCGAGCAGTACTTC. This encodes CASSFVGVGEQYF.

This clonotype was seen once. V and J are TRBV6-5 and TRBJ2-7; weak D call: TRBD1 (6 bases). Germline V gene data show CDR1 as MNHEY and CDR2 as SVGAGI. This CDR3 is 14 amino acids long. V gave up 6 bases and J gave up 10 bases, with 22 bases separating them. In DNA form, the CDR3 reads TGTGCCAGCAGGCTCACCGGCGGACAGTGGGAACAGTACTTC. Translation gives CASRLTGGQWEQYF.

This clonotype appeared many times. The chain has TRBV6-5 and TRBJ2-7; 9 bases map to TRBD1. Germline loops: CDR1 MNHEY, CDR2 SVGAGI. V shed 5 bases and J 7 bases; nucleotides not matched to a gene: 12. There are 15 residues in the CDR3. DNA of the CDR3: TGTGCCAGCAGTCTCTCCGGGACAGGGCTTAAGGAGCAGTACTTC. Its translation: CASSLSGTGLKEQYF.

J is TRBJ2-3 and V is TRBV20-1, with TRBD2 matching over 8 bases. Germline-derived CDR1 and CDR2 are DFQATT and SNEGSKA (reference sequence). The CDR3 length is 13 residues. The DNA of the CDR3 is TGCAGAGCCCAACCGGGGGGGAGAGATACGCAGTATTTT. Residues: CRAQPGGRDTQYF.

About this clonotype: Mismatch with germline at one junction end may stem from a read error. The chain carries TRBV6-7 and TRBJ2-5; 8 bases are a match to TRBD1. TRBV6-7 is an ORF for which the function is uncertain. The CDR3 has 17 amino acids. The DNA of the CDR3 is TGTGCCAACAGTTACACGGACAGGGTTAAGTACCTAGAGACCCAGTACTTC. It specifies CANSYTDRVKYLETQYF.

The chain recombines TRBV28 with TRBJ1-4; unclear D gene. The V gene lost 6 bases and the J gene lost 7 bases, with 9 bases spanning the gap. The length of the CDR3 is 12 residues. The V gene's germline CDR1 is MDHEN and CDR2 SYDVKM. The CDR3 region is CASSPRAEKLFF. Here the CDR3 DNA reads TGTGCCAGCAGCCCCCGAGCTGAAAAACTGTTTTTT.

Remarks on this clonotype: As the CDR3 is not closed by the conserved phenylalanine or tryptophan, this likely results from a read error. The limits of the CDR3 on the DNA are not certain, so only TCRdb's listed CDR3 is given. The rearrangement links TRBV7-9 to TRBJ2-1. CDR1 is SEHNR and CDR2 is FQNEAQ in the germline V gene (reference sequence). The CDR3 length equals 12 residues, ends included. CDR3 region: CASSSSGNEQFL.

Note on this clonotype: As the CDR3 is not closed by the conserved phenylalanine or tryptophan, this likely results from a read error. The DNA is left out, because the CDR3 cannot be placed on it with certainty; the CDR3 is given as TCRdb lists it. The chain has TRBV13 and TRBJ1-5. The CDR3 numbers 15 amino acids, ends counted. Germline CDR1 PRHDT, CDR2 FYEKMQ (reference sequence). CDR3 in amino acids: CASSRGGGYNQPQRL.

CDR3 DNA: TGCGCCAGCAACTTAGACGGAGGGCGGACAGATACGCAGTATTTT. Amino acid sequence: CASNLDGGRTDTQYF. The chain couples TRBV5-1 to TRBJ2-3; a possible D gene is TRBD2 (6 bases). The CDR3 consists of 15 residues. Germline assignment: CDR1 SGHRS and CDR2 YFSETQ. Between the trimmed V and J ends, which lost 6 bases and 3 bases, there was a span of 17 bases. Looking up the rest from reference TRBV5-1 and TRBJ2-3 gives the full variable domain: KAGVTQTPRYLIKTRGQQVTLSCSPISGHRSVSWYQQTPGQGLQFLFEYFSETQRNKGNFPGRFSGRQFSNSRSEMNVSTLELGDSALYLCASNLDGGRTDTQYFGPGTRLTVL.

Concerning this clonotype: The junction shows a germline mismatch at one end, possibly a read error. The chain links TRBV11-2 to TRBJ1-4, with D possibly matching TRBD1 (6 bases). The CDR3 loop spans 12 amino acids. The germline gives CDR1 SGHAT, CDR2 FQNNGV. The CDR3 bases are TGTGCCAACAGCCAAGGGGGGATTAAGACTGATTTT. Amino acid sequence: CANSQGGIKTDF.

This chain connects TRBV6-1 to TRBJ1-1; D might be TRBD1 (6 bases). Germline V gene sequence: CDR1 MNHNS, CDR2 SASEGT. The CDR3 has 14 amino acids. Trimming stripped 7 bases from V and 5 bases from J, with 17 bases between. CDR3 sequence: CASNRQVRGTEAFF. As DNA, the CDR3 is TGTGCCAGCAATAGACAGGTAAGAGGAACTGAAGCTTTCTTT.

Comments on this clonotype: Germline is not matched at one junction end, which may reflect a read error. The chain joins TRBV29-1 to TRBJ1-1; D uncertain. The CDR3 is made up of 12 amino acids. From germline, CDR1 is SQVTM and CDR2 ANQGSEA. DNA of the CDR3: TGCAGCGTTCGGGTAGTGTTCACTGATGCTTTCTTT. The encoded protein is CSVRVVFTDAFF.

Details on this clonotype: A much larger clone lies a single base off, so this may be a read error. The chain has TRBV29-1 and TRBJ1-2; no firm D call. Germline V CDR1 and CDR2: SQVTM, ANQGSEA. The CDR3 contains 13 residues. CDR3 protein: CSVGDGRLYVYTF. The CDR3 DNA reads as TGCAGCGTTGGAGATGGACGGCTCTATGTCTACACCTTC.